A single sample gave rise to the 25 T cell receptor beta chains below, sequenced in a study of blood T cell repertoires in COVID-19 (dated by TCRdb to the early 2020s). The library was built by means of the immunoSEQ multiplex PCR assay. This is the immuneACCESS table as TCRdb keeps it, with only in-frame sequences that have V and J called. A part of the clones is gone; compared with another copy, unresolved V genes explain less than half, and the rest is unexplained. The sample table records over 250,000 clones; around 90% of these occur just once. About 3% of the sample is held by the ten biggest clonotypes. Material for sequencing was PBMCs or T cells enriched from blood (not recorded which). The receptors stem from a woman in her forties or fifties who had recovered from COVID-19.

The J gene is TRBJ1-4, the V gene TRBV7-2, with TRBD1 identical over 7 bases. In germline, CDR1 is SGHTA, CDR2 FQGNSA. The V segment lost 4 bases and the J segment 7 bases; nucleotides outside the gene matches: 9. The CDR3 runs 15 residues. The CDR3 DNA is TGTGCCAGCAGCTCCCAGACAGGGCTCGGTGAAAAACTGTTTTTT. It encodes CASSSQTGLGEKLFF.

The chain is built from TRBV7-2 and TRBJ1-1, with D possibly being TRBD1 (5 bases). This CDR3 has 15 amino acids. CDR1 is SGHTA and CDR2 is FQGNSA in the germline V gene. V was clipped by 5 bases and J by 1 base, with 14 bases between them. The CDR3 nucleotides are TGTGCCAGCAGCGACCACAGGCTAAGGAACACTGAAGCTTTCTTT. Its protein is CASSDHRLRNTEAFF.

The rearrangement uses TRBV6-1 and TRBJ1-2; D perhaps matches TRBD1 (6 bases). The CDR3 has 14 residues. Germline V gene sequence: CDR1 MNHNS, CDR2 SASEGT. V was clipped by 0 bases and J by 4 bases, with 9 bases between them. CDR3 sequence: CASSEAQGRYGYTF. The CDR3 DNA follows: TGTGCCAGCAGTGAAGCTCAGGGGCGCTATGGCTACACCTTC.

The chain carries TRBV4-2 and TRBJ1-4, with 8 bases fitting TRBD1. This CDR3 contains 15 residues. V lost 2 bases to trimming and J lost 8 bases; unmatched junction nucleotides: 7. Germline CDR1 is LGHNA and CDR2 is YNFKEQ. CDR3 protein: CASSQSRDRTEKLFF. The CDR3 DNA follows: TGTGCCAGCAGCCAAAGCCGGGACAGGACAGAAAAACTGTTTTTT.

The chain uses TRBV5-1 and TRBJ2-1; 13 bases are shared with TRBD2. The CDR3 has 15 residues. Germline trimming cut 4 bases from V and 7 bases from J; bases unmatched to any gene: 5. Germline lookup yields CDR1 SGHRS and CDR2 YFSETQ. CDR3 sequence reads: CASSRTSGRSNEQFF. CDR3 coding DNA: TGCGCCAGCAGCCGGACTAGCGGGAGAAGTAATGAGCAGTTCTTC.

V and J are TRBV10-3 and TRBJ1-3; D unresolved. This CDR3 has 16 residues. Looked up from germline, CDR1 is ENHRY and CDR2 is SYGVKD. With 5 bases removed from V and 2 bases from J, the gap between germline ends came to 16 bases. In nucleotides, the CDR3 is TGTGCCATCAGTCCCCGATCCGGTCGGGCTGGAAACACCATATATTTT. Its translation: CAISPRSGRAGNTIYF.

CDR3 DNA: TGTGCCAGCAGCAAAAAAAATAGCGGTACTCTCACAGATACGCAGTATTTT. Translation: CASSKKNSGTLTDTQYF. The rearrangement links TRBV21-1 to TRBJ2-3; the D call of TRBD2 is as the table states it, not checked on the DNA. TRBV21-1 is a known pseudogene. The CDR3 has 17 residues.

The genes are TRBV20-1 and TRBJ2-1, with 10 bases fitting TRBD2. The CDR3 totals 15 residues. The trim removed 3 bases at V and 5 bases at J, leaving 7 bases unmatched. Germline V gene lookup returns CDR1 DFQATT and CDR2 SNEGSKA (reference sequence). DNA of the CDR3: TGCAGTGCTAGTGGAGTGACTAGCGGGCACAATGAGCAGTTCTTC. Its translation: CSASGVTSGHNEQFF.

CDR3 DNA sequence: TGTGCCAGCAGTGAAGGACTAGCTTCAGTGACCCAGTACTTC. It is translated as CASSEGLASVTQYF. This sequence joins TRBV6-1 and TRBJ2-5, with TRBD2 matching 7 bases. From germline, CDR1 is MNHNS and CDR2 SASEGT. This CDR3 contains 14 residues. Unmatched junction bases numbered 6, after V lost 1 base and J lost 7 bases.

This chain uses TRBV20-1 with TRBJ2-2, with 9 bases lining up with TRBD2. Trimming cost V 3 bases and J 9 bases; bases outside gene matches: 8. Germline V gives CDR1 DFQATT, CDR2 SNEGSKA (reference sequence). This CDR3 spans 14 amino acids. CDR3 loop: CSASSGSDPRELFF. CDR3 DNA: TGCAGTGCTAGTAGCGGGAGTGACCCCCGGGAGCTGTTTTTT.

This chain links TRBV29-1 with TRBJ1-2; 8 bases align to TRBD1. The CDR3 loop spans 16 amino acids. V shed 7 bases, J shed 7 bases, and the junction held 20 bases outside the gene matches. CDR1 SQVTM and CDR2 ANQGSEA come from the germline V gene. The CDR3 region is CSARARTGRFSFGYTF. In nucleotides, the CDR3 is TGCAGCGCTAGGGCTAGGACAGGGCGTTTTTCGTTTGGCTACACCTTC.

The chain is built from TRBV7-8 and TRBJ1-1, with TRBD1 as a possible D gene (6 bases). CDR1 is SGHVS, CDR2 FQNEAQ, per germline. The CDR3 has 14 amino acids. Trimming pared 4 bases from V and 2 bases from J, leaving 11 bases between. CDR3 coding DNA: TGTGCCAGCAGCTCGGGGGGGGCAAACACTGAAGCTTTCTTT. Translation: CASSSGGANTEAFF.

V usage is TRBV3-1 (or the pseudogene TRBV3-2) and J usage is TRBJ1-4, with D possibly matching TRBD1 (6 bases). The CDR3 spans 17 residues. Trimming cost V 5 bases and J 8 bases, with 24 bases left between them. From germline, CDR1 is LGHDT and CDR2 YNNKEL (reference sequence). CDR3 DNA: TGTGCCAGCAGCACCTCGACAGGTTACAGACAAGGGGAAAAACTGTTTTTT. This encodes CASSTSTGYRQGEKLFF.

The chain has TRBV3-1 (or the pseudogene TRBV3-2) and TRBJ2-1; 13 bases match TRBD2. V lost 4 bases and J lost 8; bases outside the gene matches: 17. The CDR3 is 19 residues long. CDR1 LGHDT and CDR2 YNNKEL come from the germline V gene (reference sequence). The CDR3 region is CASSLRTSGRMAPDHEQFF. The CDR3 nucleotides read TGTGCCAGCAGCCTCCGGACTAGCGGGAGAATGGCACCGGACCATGAGCAGTTCTTC.

Comments on this clone: Within the sample, other DNA sequences also encode this same CDR3. The rearrangement links TRBV7-9 to TRBJ1-3, with 7 nucleotides matching TRBD1. The germline V gene encodes CDR1 SEHNR and CDR2 FQNEAQ (reference sequence). Trimming took 1 base from V and 0 from J; bases not matched to a gene: 0. This CDR3 has 15 amino acids. The CDR3 is CASSLGQGSGNTIYF. CDR3 coding DNA: TGTGCCAGCAGCTTAGGACAGGGCTCTGGAAACACCATATATTTT. The complete variable domain, with remaining parts taken from reference TRBV7-9 and TRBJ1-3, reads DTGVSQNPRHKITKRGQNVTFRCDPISEHNRLYWYRQTLGQGPEFLTYFQNEAQLEKSRLLSDRFSAERPKGSFSTLEIQRTEQGDSAMYLCASSLGQGSGNTIYFGEGSWLTVV.

The chain carries TRBV5-1 and TRBJ2-7, with TRBD2 matching over 10 bases. The CDR3 length is 15 residues. Germline CDR1 and CDR2: SGHRS and YFSETQ. The junction had 9 bases not matched to a gene; V was cut back by 5 bases and J by 4 bases. CDR3 residues: CASSRGTSEDYEQYF. CDR3 sequence (DNA): TGCGCCAGCAGTCGCGGGACTAGCGAGGATTACGAGCAGTACTTC.

V is TRBV5-4 and J is TRBJ1-2; D remains ambiguous. The CDR3 runs 13 residues. The germline CDR1 and CDR2 sequences are SGHNT and YYREEE (reference sequence). V was clipped by 3 bases and J by 4 bases, with 10 bases between them. The CDR3 DNA reads TGTGCCAGCAGCTACACGGGGAGCTATGGCTACACCTTC. Amino acid sequence: CASSYTGSYGYTF.

This clone has only one observation. The chain employs TRBV27 and TRBJ2-7, with 10 bases lining up with TRBD1. The CDR3 has 14 residues. J was trimmed by 4 bases and V by 2 bases; bases with no gene match: 2. The germline CDR1 and CDR2 sequences are MNHEY and SMNVEV (reference sequence). In nucleotides, the CDR3 is TGTGCCAGCAGTTTAGACAGGGGGCCGTACGAGCAGTACTTC. Its protein is CASSLDRGPYEQYF.

The chain couples TRBV4-3 to TRBJ1-3, with D possibly being TRBD1 (5 bases). Trimming pared 0 bases from V and 8 bases from J, leaving 11 bases between. The germline V gene has CDR1 LGHNA and CDR2 YSLEER. This CDR3 region has 14 residues. The CDR3 region is CASSQESGPYTIYF. Here the CDR3 DNA reads TGCGCCAGCAGCCAAGAATCAGGGCCGTACACCATATATTTT.

J is TRBJ2-1 and V is TRBV20-1, with 12 bases fitting TRBD1. Per the germline V gene, CDR1 is DFQATT and CDR2 is SNEGSKA (reference sequence). V shed 3 bases and J 8 bases; nucleotides not matched to a gene: 8. The CDR3 consists of 15 residues. The CDR3 protein is CSASIGTGGFDEQFF. The CDR3, as DNA: TGCAGTGCTAGTATCGGGACAGGGGGCTTCGATGAGCAGTTCTTC.

A single count supports this clone. This CDR3 is CSVVRGAETQYF. In nucleotides, the CDR3 is TGCAGCGTTGTCCGGGGGGCAGAGACCCAGTACTTC. This chain uses TRBV29-1 with TRBJ2-5, with D perhaps matching TRBD2 (7 bases). CDR1 is SQVTM and CDR2 is ANQGSEA in the germline V gene. Trimming shortened V by 4 bases and J by 4 bases, and 10 bases separated the two germline ends. The CDR3 contains 12 residues.

V and J are TRBV5-6 and TRBJ1-1; 12 bases map to TRBD1. Germline values: CDR1 SGHDT, CDR2 YYEEEE. V shed 2 bases and J 11 bases; nucleotides not matched to a gene: 7. The CDR3 length is 14 residues. CDR3: CASSLGGQGARAFF. The CDR3 DNA reads as TGTGCCAGCAGCTTAGGGGGACAGGGGGCGAGGGCTTTCTTT.

The chain employs TRBV10-3 and TRBJ1-1; 10 nucleotides align to TRBD1. The CDR3 sequence is 15 residues long. With 6 bases clipped from V and 1 base from J, the junction kept 5 bases outside the gene matches. Germline loops: CDR1 ENHRY, CDR2 SYGVKD. The CDR3 DNA reads TGTGCCATCAGATATGGGACAGGGGCGAACACTGAAGCTTTCTTT. It is translated as CAIRYGTGANTEAFF.

The gene calls are TRBV19 and TRBJ2-6, with 9 bases that match TRBD1. Germline-derived CDR1 and CDR2 are LNHDA and SQIVND (reference sequence). J was trimmed by 3 bases and V by 4 bases; bases with no gene match: 10. CDR3 length: 18 residues. The CDR3 here is CASSTTGTGPLGANVLTF. Written as DNA, the CDR3 is TGTGCCAGTAGTACGACCGGGACAGGGCCTCTTGGGGCCAACGTCCTGACTTTC.

The chain joins TRBV12-3 or TRBV12-4 to TRBJ1-5; a possible D gene is TRBD1 (6 bases). CDR3 length: 12 residues. Between the trimmed V and J ends, which lost 3 bases and 7 bases, there was a span of 7 bases. In DNA, the CDR3 is TGTGCCAGCAGTTTTGGGGGCCAGCCCCAGCATTTT. It translates to CASSFGGQPQHF.